This record looks at one T cell receptor beta chain sequence and its context. V gave up 3 bases and J gave up 0 bases; unmatched junction bases: 9. There are 19 residues in the CDR3. CDR1 and CDR2 (germline): LNHNV, YYDKDF (reference sequence). The source of the sample is a study of blood T cell repertoires in COVID-19. The wider study: Researchers got acute and convalescent COVID-19 samples from the United States, Italy and Spain. From T cells, B-cell-depleted T cells, or PBMCs came the material, which was cDNA or gDNA.

Original processing notes: Estimation of nucleated cell counts relied on the amplification of reference gene primers. The protocol was immunoSEQ multiplex PCR, while the TCRdb copy is restricted to in-frame clones and leaves out a portion. From that table come the V and J calls and clone size; the DNA was used to work out D and trimming. The sample records approximately 57,000 clones, roughly 86% being singletons. The genes are TRBV15 and TRBJ2-1, with TRBD1 matching 12 bases. What was sequenced was peripheral blood. The receptor was derived from a woman aged 80 or over with acute or convalescent COVID-19. The chain's CDR3 is CATSSHGTGGDFSYNEQFF. In DNA, the CDR3 is TGTGCCACCAGCAGCCACGGGACAGGGGGCGATTTCTCCTACAATGAGCAGTTCTTC.